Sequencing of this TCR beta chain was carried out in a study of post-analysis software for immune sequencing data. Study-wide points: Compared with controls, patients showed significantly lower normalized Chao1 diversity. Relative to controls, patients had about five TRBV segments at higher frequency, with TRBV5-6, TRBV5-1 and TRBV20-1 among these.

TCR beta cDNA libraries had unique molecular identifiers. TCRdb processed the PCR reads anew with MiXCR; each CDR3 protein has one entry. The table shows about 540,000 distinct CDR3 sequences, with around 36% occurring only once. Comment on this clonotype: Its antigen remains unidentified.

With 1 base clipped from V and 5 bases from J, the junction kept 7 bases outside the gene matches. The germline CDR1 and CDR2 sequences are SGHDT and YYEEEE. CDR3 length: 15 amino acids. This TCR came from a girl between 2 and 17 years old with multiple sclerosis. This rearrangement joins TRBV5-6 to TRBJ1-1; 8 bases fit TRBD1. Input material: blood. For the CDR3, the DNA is TGTGCCAGCAGCTTGTCCGGACAGGGTGAAACTGAAGCTTTCTTT. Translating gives CASSLSGQGETEAFF.